The clone carrying this T cell receptor (beta chain) was seen a handful of times. This record belongs to a study of response to subunit inactivated influenza vaccine. The CDR3 spans 16 residues. Trimming removed 0 bases from V and 4 bases from J, with 12 bases in between. Looked up from germline, CDR1 is MNHEY and CDR2 is SVGAGI. A single record per CDR3 protein comes from TCRdb applying MiXCR to the RT-PCR reads. This table has more than 450,000 distinct CDR3 sequences, about 11% appearing once. V and J are TRBV6-5 and TRBJ2-2; TRBD2 is a possible D gene (6 bases). The receptor was isolated from a man in his fifties who received an inactivated influenza vaccine. This sample comprised PBMCs from blood, obtained on the day of vaccination. CDR3 nucleotide sequence: TGTGCCAGCAGTTACTCGGTTCTAGCGCTCACCGGGGAGCTGTTTTTT. It yields the protein CASSYSVLALTGELFF.